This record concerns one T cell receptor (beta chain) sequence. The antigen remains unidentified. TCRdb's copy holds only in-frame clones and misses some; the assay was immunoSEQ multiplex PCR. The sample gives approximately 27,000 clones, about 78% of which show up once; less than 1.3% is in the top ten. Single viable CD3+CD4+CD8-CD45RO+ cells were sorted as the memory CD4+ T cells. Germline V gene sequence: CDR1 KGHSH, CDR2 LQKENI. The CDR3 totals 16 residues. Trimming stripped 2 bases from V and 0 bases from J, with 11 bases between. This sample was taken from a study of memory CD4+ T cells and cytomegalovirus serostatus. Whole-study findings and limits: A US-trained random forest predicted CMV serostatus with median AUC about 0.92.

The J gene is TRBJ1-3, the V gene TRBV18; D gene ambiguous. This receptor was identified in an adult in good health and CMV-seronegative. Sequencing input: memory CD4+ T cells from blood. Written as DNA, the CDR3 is TGTGCCAGCTCACCATCGGACCCCAGCTCTGGAAACACCATATATTTT. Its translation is CASSPSDPSSGNTIYF. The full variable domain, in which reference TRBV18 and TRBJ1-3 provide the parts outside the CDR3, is NAGVMQNPRHLVRRRGQEARLRCSPMKGHSHVYWYRQLPEEGLKFMVYLQKENIIDESGMPKERFSAEFPKEGPSILRIQQVVRGDSAAYFCASSPSDPSSGNTIYFGEGSWLTVV.